The source of this T cell receptor (beta chain) is a study of monozygotic twins with inflammatory bowel disease. About this clonotype: Its specificity is not known.

This CDR3 region has 16 residues. CDR1 ENHRY and CDR2 SYGVKD come from the germline V gene. Findings and limits, study-wide: IBD patients, compared with healthy twins, shared fewer clonotypes with others (especially with disease activity). Varying immunosuppressive regimens may have increased patient repertoire variability. Repertoire similarity did not separate concordant from discordant twins, possibly from limited power.

Per individual sample, eight separate reactions were used to make cDNA. With the 5' RACE reads reprocessed, TCRdb shows one record per CDR3 protein and no DNA. The sample table sets out more than 350,000 distinct CDR3 sequences. The specimen was blood. V and J are TRBV10-3 and TRBJ2-2; the D call from TCRdb, TRBD1, cannot be confirmed without DNA. This clonotype was obtained from a human donor with ulcerative colitis or Crohn's disease, or a healthy co-twin of an affected twin (not recorded which). Here the CDR3 reads CAISEVLGEHTGELFF.